A single sample gave rise to the 15 T cell receptor beta chains below, sequenced in a study of post-analysis software for immune sequencing data. These TCRs' antigens remain unknown. Findings of the study overall: The study found TRBV5-6, TRBV5-1 and TRBV20-1 among roughly 5 TRBV segments more frequent in patients than controls.

cDNA libraries for TCR beta contained unique molecular identifiers. TCRdb fed the PCR reads into MiXCR, producing one record per CDR3 protein. Of 750,000 to 950,000 distinct CDR3 sequences in the sample, roughly half are singletons; the top ten hold 4.6%. Sequencing input: blood. The receptors originated from a girl aged 10 to 17 with multiple sclerosis.

The rearrangement links TRBV11-2 to TRBJ1-4, with 8 bases identical to TRBD1. CDR3 size: 16 residues. Trimming took 5 bases from V and 4 from J; bases not matched to a gene: 9. The V gene's germline CDR1 is SGHAT and CDR2 FQNNGV. The CDR3 nucleotides are TGTGCCAGCAGCCAATGGACAGGGATTTATAATGAAAAACTGTTTTTT. Protein product: CASSQWTGIYNEKLFF. Combining the CDR3 with reference TRBV11-2 and TRBJ1-4 gives the whole variable domain EAGVAQSPRYKIIEKRQSVAFWCNPISGHATLYWYQQILGQGPKLLIQFQNNGVVDDSQLPKDRFSAERLKGVDSTLKIQPAKLEDSAVYLCASSQWTGIYNEKLFFGSGTQLSVL.

The CDR3 protein is CARELDGYTF. The CDR3 DNA reads TGTGCACGGGAATTAGACGGCTACACCTTC. The chain is built from TRBV3-1 and TRBJ1-2, with D hard to call. There are 10 residues in the CDR3. CDR1 LGHDT and CDR2 YNNKEL come from the germline V gene (reference sequence). Full variable domain (outside the CDR3, taken from reference TRBV3-1 and TRBJ1-2): DTAVSQTPKYLVTQMGNDKSIKCEQNLGHDTMYWYKQDSKKFLKIMFSYNNKELIINETVPNRFSPKSPDKAHLNLHINSLELGDSAVYFCARELDGYTFGSGTRLTVV.

The rearrangement links TRBV5-1 to TRBJ2-5; 8 nucleotides line up with TRBD1. The germline gives CDR1 SGHRS, CDR2 YFSETQ. The V gene end was trimmed by 3 bases and the J gene end by 1 base; junction bases not matched to a gene: 2. The CDR3 contains 14 residues. For the CDR3, the DNA is TGCGCCAGCAGCTGGGACAGGACCCAAGAGACCCAGTACTTC. It is translated as CASSWDRTQETQYF.

CDR3 coding DNA: TGTGCTAGTGGTTCGCCTCGGGACCCCTGGGAGACCCAGTACTTC. Its protein product is CASGSPRDPWETQYF. This chain uses TRBV12-5 with TRBJ2-5; tentatively, D is TRBD1 or TRBD2 (5 bases each). Germline assignment: CDR1 LGHNT and CDR2 FRNRAP. The ends were cut back, 4 bases at V and 5 bases at J, with 17 bases in the middle. The CDR3 has 15 residues.

In its sample, this clonotype was seen a few times. This sequence joins TRBV2 and TRBJ2-4; D possibly matches TRBD1 or TRBD2 (6 bases each). This CDR3 is built from 13 residues. The V and J ends lost 4 bases and 7 bases respectively, with 11 bases between them. CDR1 is SNHLY, CDR2 FYNNEI, per germline. The CDR3 sequence is CASSGTGGNIQYF. CDR3 nucleotide sequence: TGTGCCAGCAGTGGTACCGGGGGCAACATTCAGTACTTC.

This clonotype was seen only a few times. The rearrangement links TRBV29-1 to TRBJ2-7, with no clear D. Germline V gene sequence: CDR1 SQVTM, CDR2 ANQGSEA. This CDR3 has 16 amino acids. V lost 3 bases and J 2 bases, leaving 20 bases between the germline ends. The CDR3 is CSVDRIKEVCPYEQYF. The DNA for the CDR3 is TGCAGCGTTGACAGAATTAAGGAAGTTTGCCCCTACGAGCAGTACTTC.

The chain combines TRBV7-2 with TRBJ2-7, with TRBD2 as a possible D gene (6 bases). Germline-derived CDR1 and CDR2 are SGHTA and FQGNSA. V lost 5 bases and J lost 6, with 17 bases in between. The CDR3 spans 14 residues. The CDR3 region is CASSQRSAGLEQYF. The CDR3, as DNA: TGTGCCAGCAGCCAACGCTCCGCGGGGCTCGAGCAGTACTTC.

There are a few counts of this clonotype. DNA of the CDR3: TGTGCCAGCAGCAACAGGGGGCGCCCTGAGCAGTTCTTC. Its protein is CASSNRGRPEQFF. The rearrangement joins TRBV12-3 or TRBV12-4 to TRBJ2-1; 9 bases line up with TRBD1. The CDR3 runs 13 residues. The V and J ends lost 6 bases and 9 bases, in that order; junction bases with no gene match: 6.

The chain links TRBV5-1 to TRBJ2-7; the D gene is possibly TRBD2 (5 bases). V lost 4 bases, J lost 3 bases, and 17 bases lay in between. CDR1 and CDR2 (germline): SGHRS, YFSETQ. This CDR3 is 15 amino acids long. In DNA form, the CDR3 reads TGCGCCAGCAGCCGGGGTTCGGATTTCGGCTACGAGCAGTACTTC. Translated, it gives CASSRGSDFGYEQYF.

V and J are TRBV7-2 and TRBJ2-1; 14 bases are a match to TRBD2. J was trimmed by 7 bases and V by 5 bases; bases with no gene match: 7. The germline V gene encodes CDR1 SGHTA and CDR2 FQGNSA. The CDR3 loop spans 16 amino acids. The CDR3 coding sequence is TGTGCCAGCAGCCAAGGGACTAGCGGGGGATGGAATGAGCAGTTCTTC. Residues: CASSQGTSGGWNEQFF.

This clonotype was recorded once. The gene calls are TRBV9 and TRBJ2-7; maybe TRBD2 (5 bases). This CDR3 region has 17 residues. V lost 3 bases, J lost 4 bases, and 23 bases lay in between. The germline V gene encodes CDR1 SGDLS and CDR2 YYNGEE. CDR3 sequence: CASSDGGGSRSGYEQYF. The CDR3 bases are TGTGCCAGCAGCGATGGAGGTGGGAGCCGTTCTGGGTACGAGCAGTACTTC.

The chain employs TRBV5-1 and TRBJ1-5; D remains unclear. CDR3 length: 14 residues. Germline V gives CDR1 SGHRS, CDR2 YFSETQ. Trimming pared 2 bases from V and 5 bases from J, leaving 11 bases between. This chain's CDR3 is CASSLGRVDQPQHF. The CDR3 DNA reads as TGCGCCAGCAGCTTAGGGAGGGTGGATCAGCCCCAGCATTTT. Filled out from reference TRBV5-1 and TRBJ1-5, the complete variable domain reads KAGVTQTPRYLIKTRGQQVTLSCSPISGHRSVSWYQQTPGQGLQFLFEYFSETQRNKGNFPGRFSGRQFSNSRSEMNVSTLELGDSALYLCASSLGRVDQPQHFGDGTRLSIL.

CDR3 DNA: TGTGCCAGCAGCTTAAGAGAATGGACAGATACGCAGTATTTT. This sequence encodes CASSLREWTDTQYF. The chain joins TRBV11-2 to TRBJ2-3, with no clear D. Trimming pared 2 bases from V and 3 bases from J, leaving 9 bases between. The CDR3 runs 14 residues. In germline, CDR1 is SGHAT, CDR2 FQNNGV.

The chain joins TRBV4-1 to TRBJ1-4; D is possibly TRBD1 (5 bases). In germline, CDR1 is MGHRA, CDR2 YSYEKL. The CDR3 has 16 amino acids. Between the trimmed V and J ends, which lost 0 bases and 0 bases, there was a span of 8 bases. The CDR3 coding sequence is TGCGCCAGCAGCCAAGATAGGGGCGCAACTAATGAAAAACTGTTTTTT. Its translation is CASSQDRGATNEKLFF.

The V call is TRBV5-1, the J call TRBJ1-5; 8 bases agree with TRBD1. The germline gives CDR1 SGHRS, CDR2 YFSETQ. With 0 bases clipped from V and 4 bases from J, the junction kept 3 bases outside the gene matches. The CDR3 length is 15 residues. For the CDR3, the DNA is TGCGCCAGCAGCTTGGAGGACAGGGAAAATCAGCCCCAGCATTTT. Its translation: CASSLEDRENQPQHF. Using reference TRBV5-1 and TRBJ1-5 for the parts outside the CDR3, the full variable domain is KAGVTQTPRYLIKTRGQQVTLSCSPISGHRSVSWYQQTPGQGLQFLFEYFSETQRNKGNFPGRFSGRQFSNSRSEMNVSTLELGDSALYLCASSLEDRENQPQHFGDGTRLSIL.